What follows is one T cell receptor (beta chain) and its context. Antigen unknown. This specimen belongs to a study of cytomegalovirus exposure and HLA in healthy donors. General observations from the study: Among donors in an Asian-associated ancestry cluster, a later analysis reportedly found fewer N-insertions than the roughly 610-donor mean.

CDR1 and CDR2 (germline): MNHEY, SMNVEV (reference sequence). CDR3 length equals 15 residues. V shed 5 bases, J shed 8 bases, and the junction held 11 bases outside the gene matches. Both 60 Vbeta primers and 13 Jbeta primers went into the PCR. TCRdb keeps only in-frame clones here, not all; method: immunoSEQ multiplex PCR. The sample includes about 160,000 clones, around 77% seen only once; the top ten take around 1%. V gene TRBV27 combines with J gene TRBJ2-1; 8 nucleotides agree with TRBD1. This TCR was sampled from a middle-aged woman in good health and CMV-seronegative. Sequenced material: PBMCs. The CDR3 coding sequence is TGTGCCAGCAGTCTAAAGCCGGCAGGGGGCCATGAGCAGTTCTTC. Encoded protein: CASSLKPAGGHEQFF.